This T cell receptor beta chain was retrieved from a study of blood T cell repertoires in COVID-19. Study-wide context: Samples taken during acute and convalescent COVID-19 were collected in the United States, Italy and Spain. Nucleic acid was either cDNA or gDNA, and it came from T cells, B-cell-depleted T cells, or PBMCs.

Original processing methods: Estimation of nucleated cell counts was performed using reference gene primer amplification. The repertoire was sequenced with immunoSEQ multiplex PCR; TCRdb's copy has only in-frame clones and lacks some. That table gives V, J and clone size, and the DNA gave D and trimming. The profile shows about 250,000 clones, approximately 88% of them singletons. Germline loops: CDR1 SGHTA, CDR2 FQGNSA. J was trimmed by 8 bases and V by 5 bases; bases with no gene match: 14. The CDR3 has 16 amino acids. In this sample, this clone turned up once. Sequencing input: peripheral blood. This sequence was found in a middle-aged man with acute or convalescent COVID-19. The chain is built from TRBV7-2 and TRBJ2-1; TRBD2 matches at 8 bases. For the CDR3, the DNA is TGTGCCAGCAGCCTAGGTAGGAGCGGGAGACGGGATGAGCAGTTCTTC. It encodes CASSLGRSGRRDEQFF.